A single sample gave rise to the 7 T cell receptor beta chains below, sequenced in a study of molecular identifiers for immune sequencing clone quantification. MiXCR was run by TCRdb on the PCR reads, yielding one entry per CDR3 protein. This sample yields approximately 500,000 distinct CDR3 sequences, of which roughly 24% are seen a single time; under 0.85% belongs to the top ten. Sequenced material: naive CD8+ T cells from blood, with Jurkat cell RNA spiked in. Subset given: FACS-sorted CD8+CD4-CCR7+CD45RA+ naive T cells. These receptors were taken from a human donor in good health. Some libraries in this study had Jurkat cell RNA spiked in.

This clonotype has ten or more counts. The chain is built from TRBV12-3 or TRBV12-4 and TRBJ2-3, with D perhaps matching TRBD1 (6 bases). This CDR3 has 14 residues. Between the trimmed V and J ends, which lost 4 bases and 4 bases, there was a span of 12 bases. In DNA form, the CDR3 reads TGTGCCAGCAGTTGGTCACAGGGCTCAGATACGCAGTATTTT. Its protein is CASSWSQGSDTQYF.

With respect to this clonotype: The CDR3 ends on some other residue instead of the conserved phenylalanine or tryptophan, so this is likely a read error. This sequence joins TRBV28 and TRBJ2-7; TRBD2 is a possible D gene (5 bases). V was shortened by 6 bases and J by 2 bases, with 11 bases between the two germline ends. This CDR3 spans 13 amino acids. Germline assignment: CDR1 MDHEN and CDR2 SYDVKM. In nucleotides, the CDR3 is TGTGCCAGCAGCCACGGACTCCCCTACGAGCAGTACCTC. Its translation: CASSHGLPYEQYL.

The CDR3 DNA reads TGTGCCAGCAGTTTATCAGGGTTTGATAGGTCCCACGAGCAGTACTTC. This translates into CASSLSGFDRSHEQYF. The genes are TRBV28 and TRBJ2-7, with D perhaps TRBD1 (5 bases). The V and J ends lost 1 base and 5 bases respectively, with 18 bases between them. CDR1 and CDR2 from the germline V gene are MDHEN and SYDVKM. This CDR3 spans 16 amino acids.

This clonotype was observed a handful of times. The junction and the germline gene differ at one end; a read error may be behind it. The chain combines TRBV27 with TRBJ2-5; D might be TRBD1 (5 bases). Germline CDR1 reads MNHEY; CDR2 reads SMNVEV (reference sequence). This CDR3 spans 16 amino acids. DNA for the CDR3: TGTGCCAGCAGTTTAAATCAGGGCAGCTTCCAAGAGACCCAGTGCTTC. This sequence encodes CASSLNQGSFQETQCF.

This clonotype has at least ten counts. The chain has TRBV28 and TRBJ1-4; no clear D. The CDR3 loop spans 15 amino acids. Trimming stripped 9 bases from V and 0 bases from J, with 14 bases between. The germline CDR1 and CDR2 sequences are MDHEN and SYDVKM. The DNA for the CDR3 is TGTGCCAGTACCCCCTTAGAAGCAACTAATGAAAAACTGTTTTTT. Translated: CASTPLEATNEKLFF.

This clonotype was observed a few times. This chain connects TRBV20-1 to TRBJ2-7; the match to TRBD1 covers 7 bases. CDR3 length: 15 amino acids. Germline trimming cut 4 bases from V and 1 base from J; bases unmatched to any gene: 10. Germline V lookup: CDR1 DFQATT, CDR2 SNEGSKA (reference sequence). CDR3 DNA: TGCAGTGCTATATCGCCCCCGGGACAGTCCTACGAGCAGTACTTC. It yields the protein CSAISPPGQSYEQYF.

The V and J genes are TRBV27 and TRBJ2-2; a weak D match, TRBD1 (5 bases). V was clipped by 5 bases and J by 6 bases, with 13 bases between them. CDR3 size: 14 residues. Germline V gene data show CDR1 as MNHEY and CDR2 as SMNVEV (reference sequence). DNA of the CDR3: TGTGCCAGCAGTCGAAGGGGTGACGCCGGGGAGCTGTTTTTT. It yields the protein CASSRRGDAGELFF.